Below, 10 T cell receptor beta chains from the same sample are listed, as sequenced in a study of blood T cell repertoires in COVID-19. TCRdb's table, derived via immunoSEQ multiplex PCR, lists solely in-frame clones and lacks some. This table holds over 200,000 clones, approximately 82% found once. What was sequenced was peripheral blood. These receptors were taken from a man in his forties who had recovered from COVID-19.

This chain connects TRBV6-5 to TRBJ2-1, with 8 bases that match TRBD1. V lost 8 bases to trimming and J lost 1 base; unmatched junction nucleotides: 4. The germline CDR1 and CDR2 sequences are MNHEY and SVGAGI. This CDR3 has 14 residues. The CDR3 reads CASAGGASYNEQFF. Here the CDR3 DNA reads TGTGCCAGCGCAGGGGGCGCTTCCTACAATGAGCAGTTCTTC.

V and J are TRBV29-1 and TRBJ2-7; possibly TRBD1 for D (6 bases). Per the germline V gene, CDR1 is SQVTM and CDR2 is ANQGSEA. This CDR3 has 13 amino acids. Trimming cost V 4 bases and J 4 bases, with 14 bases left between them. CDR3 protein: CSVVAGAKYEQYF. CDR3 nucleotide sequence: TGCAGCGTTGTTGCAGGGGCGAAATACGAGCAGTACTTC.

The chain uses TRBV6-5 and TRBJ2-5; weak D call: TRBD2 (5 bases). This CDR3 region has 12 residues. Germline V lookup: CDR1 MNHEY, CDR2 SVGAGI. The germline V and J ends were trimmed by 8 bases and 6 bases, with 13 bases remaining between them. The CDR3 loop reads CASRDLGKTQYF. Here the CDR3 DNA reads TGTGCCAGCCGGGATCTCGGGAAGACCCAGTACTTC.

This clone has just a few counts. The V and J genes are TRBV7-2 and TRBJ1-1, with D unresolved. The CDR3 sequence is 12 residues long. Germline assignment: CDR1 SGHTA and CDR2 FQGNSA. Deletions cut 2 bases from V and 3 bases from J, with 4 bases between. CDR3 nucleotide sequence: TGTGCCAGCAGCTTATCCGACACTGAAGCTTTCTTT. Protein: CASSLSDTEAFF.

The rearrangement uses TRBV5-1 and TRBJ2-1, with 8 bases lining up with TRBD2. This CDR3 is built from 17 residues. Per germline, CDR1 SGHRS and CDR2 YFSETQ. V was clipped by 0 bases and J by 0 bases; unmatched bases: 5. DNA of the CDR3: TGCGCCAGCAGCTTGGCCCCCGCGGGAGGCTCCTACAATGAGCAGTTCTTC. Protein product: CASSLAPAGGSYNEQFF.

This clone was detected a few times. The rearrangement links TRBV10-1 to TRBJ1-1; D is uncertain. The CDR3 loop spans 13 amino acids. The V end was cut by 3 bases, the J end by 1 base, with 6 bases between. Germline V gene data show CDR1 as WNHNN and CDR2 as SYGVQD (reference sequence). Here the CDR3 DNA reads TGCGCCAGCAGTGATACGAGGAACACTGAAGCTTTCTTT. Residues: CASSDTRNTEAFF.

J is TRBJ2-2 and V is TRBV18; TRBD2 matches at 7 bases. V trimming: 3 bases; J trimming: 0 bases; junction bases outside the gene matches: 1. The CDR3 is 15 amino acids. From germline, CDR1 is KGHSH and CDR2 LQKENI. The CDR3 protein is CASSPLAANTGELFF. In DNA, the CDR3 is TGTGCCAGCTCACCCCTAGCGGCGAACACCGGGGAGCTGTTTTTT.

J is TRBJ1-4 and V is TRBV5-1; no clear D gene. The CDR3 length is 12 residues. Germline V gene data show CDR1 as SGHRS and CDR2 as YFSETQ. V was cut by 5 bases and J by 4 bases, with 6 bases left in between. The CDR3 DNA reads TGCGCCAGCAGTGAGCTTAATGAAAAACTGTTTTTT. The encoded protein is CASSELNEKLFF.

This clone was found once. V is TRBV15 and J is TRBJ2-1; weak D call: TRBD2 (6 bases). Germline V gene data show CDR1 as LNHNV and CDR2 as YYDKDF (reference sequence). V lost 0 bases and J lost 8, with 17 bases in between. The CDR3 has 16 residues. CDR3 sequence (DNA): TGTGCCACCAGCAGAGATTATGGCGGGGTAAGGGATGAGCAGTTCTTC. It specifies CATSRDYGGVRDEQFF.

This chain uses TRBV30 with TRBJ2-1; D is possibly TRBD2 (6 bases). V lost 4 bases, J lost 3 bases, and 19 bases lay in between. This CDR3 is 16 amino acids long. Germline V gene lookup returns CDR1 GTSNPN and CDR2 SVGIG (reference sequence). The CDR3 DNA follows: TGTGCCTGGACTTCATGGGGCGTGGGAGGCTACAATGAGCAGTTCTTC. Translating it yields CAWTSWGVGGYNEQFF.